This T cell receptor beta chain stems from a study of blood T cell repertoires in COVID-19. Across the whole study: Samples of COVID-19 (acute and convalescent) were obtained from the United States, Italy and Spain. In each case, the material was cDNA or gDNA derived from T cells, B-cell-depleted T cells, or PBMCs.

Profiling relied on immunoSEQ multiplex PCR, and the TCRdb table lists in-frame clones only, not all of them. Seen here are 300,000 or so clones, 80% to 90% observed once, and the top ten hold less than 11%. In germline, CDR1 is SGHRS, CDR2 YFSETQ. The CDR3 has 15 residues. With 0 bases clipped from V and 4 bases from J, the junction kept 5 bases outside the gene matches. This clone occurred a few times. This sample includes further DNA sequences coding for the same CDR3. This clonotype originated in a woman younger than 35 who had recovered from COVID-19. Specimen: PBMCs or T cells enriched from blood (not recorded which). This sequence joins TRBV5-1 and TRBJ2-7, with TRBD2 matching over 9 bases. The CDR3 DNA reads TGCGCCAGCAGCTTGGCGGCGGGGGGGCTTTACGAGCAGTACTTC. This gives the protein CASSLAAGGLYEQYF.